This T cell receptor (beta chain) comes out of a study of technical replicates of blood from a few donors. Generated by immunoSEQ multiplex PCR, the TCRdb table keeps only in-frame clones and is missing some. The repertoire includes more than 65,000 clones, approximately 94% of them detected once, and more than 0.35% sits in the top ten. This CDR3 region has 15 residues. Germline CDR1 reads SGHTA; CDR2 reads FQGNSA. V gave up 2 bases and J gave up 3 bases; unmatched junction bases: 4. Input material: T cells isolated from PBMCs. The TCR sequence derives from a human donor in good health. The V gene is TRBV7-2, the J gene TRBJ2-7; 10 bases are a match to TRBD1. The CDR3 DNA reads as TGTGCCAGCAGCTTACGCCGGACAGGGGGCTACGAGCAGTACTTC. It encodes CASSLRRTGGYEQYF.